This T cell receptor (beta chain) was sequenced for a study of T cells expressing NK-cell markers. Overall study context: In the group of eight sequenced donors, seven were HCMV-seropositive and one was seronegative.

TCRdb reprocessed the 5' RACE reads and reports one entry per CDR3 protein, with no DNA. The listing records some 120,000 distinct CDR3 sequences. Germline CDR1 and CDR2: SGHVS and FNYEAQ. There are 19 residues in the CDR3. This sequence joins TRBV7-6 and TRBJ2-2; the TRBD1 assignment by TCRdb is unverifiable without DNA. The sequence was obtained from a woman between 18 and 75 years old in good health. The material sequenced was blood T cells: a sorted CD56 or NKG2C T cell subset, CD4+ or CD8+ T cells, or bulk PBMC T cells (not recorded which). The CDR3 sequence is CASSRGTRPALMNTGELFF.